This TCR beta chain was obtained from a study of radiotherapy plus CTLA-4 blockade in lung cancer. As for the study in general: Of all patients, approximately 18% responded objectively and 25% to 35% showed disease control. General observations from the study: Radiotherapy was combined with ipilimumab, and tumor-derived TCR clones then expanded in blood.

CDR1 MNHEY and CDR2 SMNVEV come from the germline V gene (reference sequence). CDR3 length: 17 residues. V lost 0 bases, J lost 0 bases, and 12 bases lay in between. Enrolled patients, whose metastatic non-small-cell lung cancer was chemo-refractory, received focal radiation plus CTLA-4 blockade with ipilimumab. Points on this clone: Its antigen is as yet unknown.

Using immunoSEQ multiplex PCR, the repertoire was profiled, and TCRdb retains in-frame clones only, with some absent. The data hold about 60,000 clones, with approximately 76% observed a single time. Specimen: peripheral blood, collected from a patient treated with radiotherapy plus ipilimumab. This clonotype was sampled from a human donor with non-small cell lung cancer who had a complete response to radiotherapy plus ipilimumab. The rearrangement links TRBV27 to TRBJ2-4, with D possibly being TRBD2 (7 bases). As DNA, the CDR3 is TGTGCCAGCAGTTTATCGGGGAGGGGGGGAGCCAAAAACATTCAGTACTTC. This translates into CASSLSGRGGAKNIQYF.